This TCR beta chain was documented in a study of patients and donors after allogeneic stem cell transplantation. This CDR3 spans 18 amino acids. Between the trimmed V and J ends, which lost 0 bases and 1 base, there was a span of 19 bases. Germline CDR1 and CDR2: SGDLS and YYNGEE. TCRdb recomputed calls from the RT-PCR reads with MiXCR, one row per CDR3 protein. This sample has 900,000 to 1,000,000 distinct CDR3 sequences, with 15% to 20% found just once. The gene calls are TRBV9 and TRBJ1-1; D uncertain. The source material was blood, either unsorted or a sorted T cell fraction (not recorded which). The TCR comes from a human donor who was either an allogeneic HSCT recipient or a stem cell or donor lymphocyte infusion donor (not recorded which). It is not recorded whose cells these are; they may come from a transplant donor. The CDR3 region is CASSVGPQWATPNTEAFF. The DNA of the CDR3 is TGTGCCAGCAGCGTAGGCCCCCAGTGGGCGACGCCGAACACTGAAGCTTTCTTT.